This T cell receptor (beta chain) emerged from a study of control samples from healthy donors and cancer patients (dated by TCRdb to between 2020 and 2021). Libraries were made using the immunoSEQ multiplex PCR assay. TCRdb carries this immuneACCESS record with in-frame sequences only. Its versions omit some clonotypes, under half of them owing to an unresolved V gene in the studies checked, with the rest unexplained. The sample table holds 95,000 to 120,000 clones, of which approximately 82% were seen once. Together, the top ten hold about 7% of the sample. In regard to this clone: This receptor's antigen is unknown. No clone much larger than this one lies a single base away; base qualities are absent.

The germline V gene (reference sequence) sets CDR1 to SGHNT and CDR2 to YYREEE. The CDR3 starts with the cysteine, ends with the phenylalanine, and has 15 residues. Solely the CDR3 DNA is kept, with 45 bases framed from the first base. At the junction V is shortened by 3 bases and J by 5 bases; bases outside the gene matches: 8. The V gene is TRBV5-4 and the J gene is TRBJ1-1; 9 central nucleotides agree with TRBD1. The receptor's source is a man between 18 and 29 years old in good health. Material for sequencing was blood. The CDR3 protein sequence reads: CASSSTGTGITEAFF. The DNA sequence is as follows: TGTGCCAGCAGCTCCACCGGGACAGGGATTACTGAAGCTTTCTTT.